This entry lists 15 T cell receptor beta chains sequenced from one sample in a study of beta chain features in type 1 diabetes (dated by TCRdb to the late 2010s). Library preparation was by the immunoSEQ multiplex PCR assay. The entire amount of isolated RNA was reverse transcribed using the High Capacity cDNA Reverse Transcription Kit, so the sequenced TCRB transcripts were expressed ones. TCRdb mirrors the immuneACCESS table, restricted to in-frame sequences. Some clones are absent from its copies; in checked studies, under half trace to an unresolved V gene, and the reason for the others is unknown. The sample table shows more than 55,000 clones, and roughly 52% are seen once. The top ten clones comprise 2% to 3% of the sample. What the authors observed across the whole study: Type 1 diabetes patients showed a moderate but significant shortening of TCRB CDR3 length in all four CD4+ subsets.

Their specific antigens are unknown. The sample taken for sequencing was Tregs from blood. The cell subset or site label corresponds to: regulatory CD4+ T cells. The receptors shown here come from a middle-aged woman with type 1 diabetes.

The chain combines TRBV27 with TRBJ1-4; D not certain. Trimming shortened V by 5 bases and J by 0 bases, and 19 bases separated the two germline ends. Germline V gene data show CDR1 as MNHEY and CDR2 as SMNVEV (reference sequence). The CDR3 totals 18 residues. The CDR3 bases are TGTGCCAGCAGTCCCTATTTAGGGAGGGATGCAACTAATGAAAAACTGTTTTTT. It is translated as CASSPYLGRDATNEKLFF.

The chain couples TRBV4-1 to TRBJ2-5; D gene ambiguous. The CDR3 runs 13 residues. V lost 5 bases, J lost 3 bases, and 10 bases lay in between. Germline CDR1 is MGHRA and CDR2 is YSYEKL. CDR3 nucleotide sequence: TGCGCCAGCAGCTCCCAAGAGGAAGAGACCCAGTACTTC. Translated: CASSSQEEETQYF.

This clone was observed a single time. This chain connects TRBV9 to TRBJ1-1; weak D call: TRBD1 (5 bases). This CDR3 has 17 residues. V gave up 0 bases and J gave up 1 base, with 16 bases separating them. Germline V gene sequence: CDR1 SGDLS, CDR2 YYNGEE. The DNA for the CDR3 is TGTGCCAGCAGCGTAGCCGGGGGGGGAGCCAAGAACACTGAAGCTTTCTTT. Protein: CASSVAGGGAKNTEAFF.

V and J are TRBV5-1 and TRBJ2-5, with D unresolved. In germline, CDR1 is SGHRS, CDR2 YFSETQ. Trimming cost V 5 bases and J 3 bases, with 14 bases left between them. The CDR3 loop spans 14 amino acids. CDR3: CASSLRRREETQYF. As DNA, the CDR3 is TGCGCCAGCAGTCTTCGTCGTCGGGAAGAGACCCAGTACTTC.

Concerning this clone itself: This may come from a read error, since a much larger clone is one base off. V and J are TRBV5-1 and TRBJ2-7; the D is unclear. The V end lost 5 bases, the J end lost 2 bases, and 5 bases lay between the germline ends. Germline V gene lookup returns CDR1 SGHRS and CDR2 YFSETQ. The CDR3 sequence is 11 residues long. For the CDR3, the DNA is TGCGCCAGCAGGGGCACCTACGAGCAGTACTTC. Translation: CASRGTYEQYF.

The rearrangement joins TRBV7-2 to TRBJ2-1, with TRBD1 matching over 9 bases. This CDR3 has 16 residues. The germline gives CDR1 SGHTA, CDR2 FQGNSA. The ends lost 6 bases at V and 6 bases at J; junction bases unmatched: 12. CDR3 sequence: CASRPNRGLVVNEQFF. CDR3 DNA sequence: TGTGCCAGCAGGCCAAACAGGGGGCTAGTCGTCAATGAGCAGTTCTTC.

CDR3 loop: CASSAGRGANTGELFF. The CDR3 DNA reads TGTGCCAGCAGCGCCGGGCGGGGCGCGAACACCGGGGAGCTGTTTTTT. The chain is built from TRBV5-4 and TRBJ2-2; possible D gene TRBD2, 6 bases. CDR1 is SGHNT and CDR2 is YYREEE in the germline V gene (reference sequence). V lost 4 bases and J 0 bases, leaving 13 bases between the germline ends. The CDR3 sequence is 16 residues long.

The rearrangement joins TRBV19 to TRBJ2-7; tentatively, D is TRBD1 (6 bases). V lost 4 bases to trimming and J lost 0 bases, with 16 bases between them. This CDR3 is built from 16 residues. The V gene's germline CDR1 is LNHDA and CDR2 SQIVND (reference sequence). The CDR3 bases are TGTGCCAGTAGTAGAAAGGGGGACACTAGCTCCTACGAGCAGTACTTC. It translates to CASSRKGDTSSYEQYF.

A few counts support this clone. V is TRBV5-1 and J is TRBJ2-1; D possibly corresponds to TRBD2 (6 bases). This CDR3 has 12 amino acids. V lost 4 bases and J lost 7, with 9 bases in between. Per germline, CDR1 SGHRS and CDR2 YFSETQ. The CDR3 loop reads CASSPSGNEQFF. DNA of the CDR3: TGCGCCAGCAGCCCCAGCGGGAATGAGCAGTTCTTC.

The chain joins TRBV29-1 to TRBJ1-1; D not certain. The ends were cut back, 5 bases at V and 4 bases at J, with 20 bases in the middle. This CDR3 has 15 residues. Germline V lookup: CDR1 SQVTM, CDR2 ANQGSEA. CDR3 nucleotide sequence: TGCAGCGTTTCGCATACCTCCGCGGGTGGCACTGAAGCTTTCTTT. This sequence encodes CSVSHTSAGGTEAFF.

A few counts support this clone. This rearrangement joins TRBV21-1 to TRBJ2-1; the DNA was not used to check the table's D call, TRBD1. TRBV21-1 is a pseudogene. This CDR3 is 16 amino acids long. The CDR3 sequence is CASFLPGQGHYNEQFF. The CDR3 DNA follows: TGTGCCAGCTTCCTACCGGGACAGGGGCACTACAATGAGCAGTTCTTC.

J is TRBJ1-1 and V is TRBV7-6; tentative D call: TRBD1 (5 bases). The CDR3 totals 15 residues. Germline CDR1 is SGHVS and CDR2 is FNYEAQ. The germline V and J ends were trimmed by 2 bases and 4 bases, with 14 bases remaining between them. In nucleotides, the CDR3 is TGTGCCAGCAGCTTAACGGGGGGGTCGGGCACTGAAGCTTTCTTT. This translates into CASSLTGGSGTEAFF.

V usage is TRBV4-3 and J usage is TRBJ2-5; maybe TRBD2 (6 bases). Trimming cost V 0 bases and J 7 bases, with 12 bases left between them. The CDR3 runs to 14 residues. Looked up from germline, CDR1 is LGHNA and CDR2 is YSLEER. CDR3 coding DNA: TGCGCCAGCAGCCAAGATCCGGGGGTGGGGACCCAGTACTTC. Translated, it gives CASSQDPGVGTQYF.

The gene calls are TRBV29-1 and TRBJ2-1; D remains ambiguous. Germline V CDR1 and CDR2: SQVTM, ANQGSEA. The CDR3 spans 11 residues. The germline V and J ends were trimmed by 4 bases and 7 bases, with 8 bases remaining between them. CDR3: CSVAGMNEQFF. The CDR3 DNA follows: TGCAGCGTTGCAGGTATGAATGAGCAGTTCTTC.

V is TRBV10-3 and J is TRBJ1-1; 8 bases fit TRBD1. Losses at the gene ends were 5 bases for V and 11 bases for J; bases not matched to a gene: 4. Germline CDR1 ENHRY, CDR2 SYGVKD. This CDR3 has 11 residues. CDR3 amino acids: CAISNRDRAFF. The CDR3 region has the DNA TGTGCCATCAGTAACCGGGACAGGGCTTTCTTT.